The 7 T cell receptor beta chains below all came from one sample that was sequenced in a study of OX40 agonist ivuxolimab in advanced cancers. The library was built by means of the immunoSEQ multiplex PCR assay. TCRdb re-hosts the immuneACCESS table, in-frame sequences only. Its copies lack some clones; in the studies checked, an unresolved V gene accounts for under half of them, and the cause for the rest is not known. The sample table lists roughly 45,000 clones, 84% of them with a count of one. The top ten constitute approximately 15% of the sample. The sample consisted of CD4+ or CD8+ T cells sorted from blood, taken in a trial of the OX40 agonist ivuxolimab. The receptor source for this set is an adult with an advanced solid tumor such as melanoma, head and neck, liver or kidney cancer.

This clone was detected once. This chain uses TRBV11-3 with TRBJ2-2, with D unclear. Germline V gene data show CDR1 as SGHNT and CDR2 as YENEEA. The CDR3 runs to 13 residues. V gave up 2 bases and J gave up 9 bases, with 10 bases separating them. This CDR3 reads CASSLSPSRELFF. CDR3 DNA: TGTGCCAGCAGCTTAAGTCCCTCCCGGGAGCTGTTTTTT.

This clone showed up just once. The chain links TRBV5-5 to TRBJ1-1, with D tentatively TRBD1 (6 bases). Germline lookup yields CDR1 SGHKS and CDR2 YYEKEE (reference sequence). The ends were cut back, 6 bases at V and 6 bases at J, with 21 bases in the middle. The CDR3 sequence is 15 residues long. The CDR3 spells CASTTSSGVGAEAFF. The CDR3 bases are TGTGCCAGCACCACCTCCTCAGGGGTCGGAGCTGAAGCTTTCTTT.

On this clone: Other DNA sequences in this sample translate to the same CDR3. The CDR3 DNA reads as TGTGCCAGTAGTATGGGACTAGGGGTCTACAATGAGCAGTTCTTC. Protein: CASSMGLGVYNEQFF. V gene TRBV19 combines with J gene TRBJ2-1; 8 bases map to TRBD2. The CDR3 is made up of 15 amino acids. The germline CDR1 and CDR2 sequences are LNHDA and SQIVND (reference sequence). Trimming at V came to 3 bases and at J to 3 bases, leaving 4 bases not matched to a gene.

The chain recombines TRBV6-4 with TRBJ2-4, with TRBD1 as a possible D gene (5 bases). The CDR3 length is 15 residues. With 3 bases removed from V and 4 bases from J, the gap between germline ends came to 13 bases. Germline lookup yields CDR1 MRHNA and CDR2 SNTAGT. CDR3 sequence reads: CASSEVAGIKNIQYF. For the CDR3, the DNA is TGTGCCAGCAGTGAGGTCGCAGGGATTAAAAACATTCAGTACTTC.

This clone occurred many times. The gene calls are TRBV29-1 and TRBJ2-1, with D tentatively TRBD1 (6 bases). Germline CDR1 SQVTM, CDR2 ANQGSEA. V lost 4 bases to trimming and J lost 5 bases, with 15 bases between them. This CDR3 is 14 amino acids long. Here the CDR3 reads CSVVSGQTHNEQFF. Here the CDR3 DNA reads TGCAGCGTTGTTTCCGGACAGACCCACAATGAGCAGTTCTTC.

The gene calls are TRBV25-1 and TRBJ1-2; TRBD1 might be the D (5 bases). CDR3 size: 16 residues. Deletions cut 1 base from V and 0 bases from J, with 12 bases between. In germline, CDR1 is MGHDK, CDR2 SYGVNS. This CDR3 is CASSEWTGQSNYGYTF. The DNA of the CDR3 is TGTGCCAGCAGTGAATGGACGGGGCAATCTAACTATGGCTACACCTTC.

This chain links TRBV7-9 with TRBJ2-1; perhaps TRBD1 as D (6 bases). This CDR3 comprises 13 residues. V gave up 6 bases and J gave up 8 bases, with 14 bases separating them. Germline loops: CDR1 SEHNR, CDR2 FQNEAQ (reference sequence). CDR3: CASSNSGVDEQFF. In nucleotides, the CDR3 is TGTGCCAGCAGTAACTCAGGGGTCGATGAGCAGTTCTTC.